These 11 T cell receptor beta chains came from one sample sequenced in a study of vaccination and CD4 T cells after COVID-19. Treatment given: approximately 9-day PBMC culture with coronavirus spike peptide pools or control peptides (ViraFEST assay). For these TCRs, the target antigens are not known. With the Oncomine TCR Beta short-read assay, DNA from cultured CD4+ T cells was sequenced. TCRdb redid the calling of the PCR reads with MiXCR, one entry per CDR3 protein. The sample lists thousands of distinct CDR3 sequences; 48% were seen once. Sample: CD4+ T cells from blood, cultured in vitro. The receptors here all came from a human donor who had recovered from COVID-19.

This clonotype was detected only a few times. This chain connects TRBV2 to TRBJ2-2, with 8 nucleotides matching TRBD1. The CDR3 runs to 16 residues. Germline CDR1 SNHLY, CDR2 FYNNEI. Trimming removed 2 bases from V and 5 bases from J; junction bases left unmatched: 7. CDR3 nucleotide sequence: TGTGCCAGCAGTGAAAGCGCAGGGGGCAGGACCGGGGAGCTGTTTTTT. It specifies CASSESAGGRTGELFF. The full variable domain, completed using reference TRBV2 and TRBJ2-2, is EPEVTQTPSHQVTQMGQEVILRCVPISNHLYFYWYRQILGQKVEFLVSFYNNEISEKSEIFDDQFSVERPDGSNFTLKIRSTKLEDSAMYFCASSESAGGRTGELFFGEGSRLTVL.

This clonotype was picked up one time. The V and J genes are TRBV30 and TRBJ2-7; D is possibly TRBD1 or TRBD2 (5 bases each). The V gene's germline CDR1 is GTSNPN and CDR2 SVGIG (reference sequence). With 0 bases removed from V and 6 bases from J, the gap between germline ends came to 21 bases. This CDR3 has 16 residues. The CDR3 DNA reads TGTGCCTGGAGTGTTTGGTCAGGACGGGGCCCCACCGAGCAGTACTTC. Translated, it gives CAWSVWSGRGPTEQYF.

CDR3 amino acids: CAIRTSPILGNEQFF. The CDR3, as DNA: TGTGCCATACGGACTAGCCCTATTTTGGGTAATGAGCAGTTCTTC. The chain is built from TRBV6-1 and TRBJ2-1, with 8 bases aligning to TRBD2. With V trimmed by 10 bases and J by 7 bases, 15 bases remained unmatched. Germline loops: CDR1 MNHNS, CDR2 SASEGT. CDR3 length: 15 residues.

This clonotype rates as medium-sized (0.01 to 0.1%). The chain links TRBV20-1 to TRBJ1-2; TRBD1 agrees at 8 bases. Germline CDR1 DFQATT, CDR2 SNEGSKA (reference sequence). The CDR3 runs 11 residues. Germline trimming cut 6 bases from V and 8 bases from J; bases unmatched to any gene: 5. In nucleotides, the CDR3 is TGCAGTGCAACTCAGGGGGCGGGCTACACCTTC. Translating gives CSATQGAGYTF.

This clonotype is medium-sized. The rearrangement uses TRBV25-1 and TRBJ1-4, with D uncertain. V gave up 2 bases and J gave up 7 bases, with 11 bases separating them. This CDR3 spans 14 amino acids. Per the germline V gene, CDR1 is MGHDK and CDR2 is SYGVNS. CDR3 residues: CASSERRGVEKLFF. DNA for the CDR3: TGTGCCAGCAGTGAACGACGCGGAGTTGAAAAACTGTTTTTT.

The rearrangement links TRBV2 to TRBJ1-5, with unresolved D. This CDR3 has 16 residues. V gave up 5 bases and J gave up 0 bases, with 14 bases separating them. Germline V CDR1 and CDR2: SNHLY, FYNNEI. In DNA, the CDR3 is TGTGCCAGCAGTCCCCGTTGGACGGATAGCAATCAGCCCCAGCATTTT. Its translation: CASSPRWTDSNQPQHF.

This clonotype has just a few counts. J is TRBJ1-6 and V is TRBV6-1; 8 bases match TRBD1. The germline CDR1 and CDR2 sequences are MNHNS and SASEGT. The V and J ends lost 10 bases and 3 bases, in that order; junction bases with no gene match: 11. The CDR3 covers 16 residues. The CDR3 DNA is TGTGCCATATCAGACAGGGGAGACAGCTATAATTCACCCCTCCACTTT. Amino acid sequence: CAISDRGDSYNSPLHF.

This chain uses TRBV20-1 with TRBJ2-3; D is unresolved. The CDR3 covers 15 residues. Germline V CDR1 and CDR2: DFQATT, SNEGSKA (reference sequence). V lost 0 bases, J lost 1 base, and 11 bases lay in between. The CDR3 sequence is CSARDPVGGTDTQYF. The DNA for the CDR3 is TGCAGTGCTAGAGATCCTGTGGGTGGCACAGATACGCAGTATTTT.

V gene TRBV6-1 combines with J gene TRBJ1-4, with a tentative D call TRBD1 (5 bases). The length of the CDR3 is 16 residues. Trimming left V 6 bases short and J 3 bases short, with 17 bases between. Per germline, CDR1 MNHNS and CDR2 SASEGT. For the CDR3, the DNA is TGTGCCAGCAGGCCCGCAAAGGGGAATTCTAATGAAAAACTGTTTTTT. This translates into CASRPAKGNSNEKLFF.

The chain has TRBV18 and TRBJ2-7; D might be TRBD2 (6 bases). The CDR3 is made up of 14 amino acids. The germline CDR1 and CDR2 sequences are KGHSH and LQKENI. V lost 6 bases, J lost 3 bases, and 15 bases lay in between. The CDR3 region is CASSPLEGIYEQYF. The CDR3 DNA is TGTGCCAGCTCCCCGCTGGAGGGTATCTACGAGCAGTACTTC.

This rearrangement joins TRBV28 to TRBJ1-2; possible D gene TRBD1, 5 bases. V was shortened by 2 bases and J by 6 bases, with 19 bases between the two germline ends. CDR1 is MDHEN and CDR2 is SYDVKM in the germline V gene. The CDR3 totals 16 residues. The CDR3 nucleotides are TGTGCCAGCAGTTTAATTGGGTTGCAGGGAGTAAATGGCTACACCTTC. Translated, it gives CASSLIGLQGVNGYTF.